One sample yielded the 15 T cell receptor beta chains listed below, sequenced in a study of OX40 agonist ivuxolimab in advanced cancers. Only in-frame clones appear in the TCRdb table, and some are missing; sequencing was by immunoSEQ multiplex PCR. The sample includes 60,000 or so clones, around 92% of them seen just once. The sequencing used CD4+ or CD8+ T cells sorted from blood, collected in a trial of the OX40 agonist ivuxolimab. These TCRs come from an adult with an advanced solid tumor such as melanoma, head and neck, liver or kidney cancer.

This chain uses TRBV11-2 with TRBJ2-1, with 7 positions matching TRBD1. There are 12 residues in the CDR3. CDR1 is SGHAT and CDR2 is FQNNGV in the germline V gene. The V and J ends lost 5 bases and 7 bases, in that order; junction bases with no gene match: 2. The CDR3 region is CASSTGANEQFF. As DNA, the CDR3 is TGTGCCAGCAGCACAGGGGCAAATGAGCAGTTCTTC.

The rearrangement uses TRBV28 and TRBJ1-1; TRBD1 is a possible D gene (6 bases). Germline-derived CDR1 and CDR2 are MDHEN and SYDVKM. The CDR3 runs to 14 residues. V was pared by 2 bases and J by 4 bases, with 11 bases between. This CDR3 is CASSLTGSGTEAFF. CDR3 DNA: TGTGCCAGCAGTTTAACAGGGTCGGGCACTGAAGCTTTCTTT.

The chain has TRBV28 and TRBJ2-7, with D possibly TRBD1 on 5 matching bases. Trimming removed 5 bases from V and 5 bases from J, with 13 bases in between. The CDR3 is made up of 13 amino acids. Germline V CDR1 and CDR2: MDHEN, SYDVKM. CDR3 residues: CASSITRVHEQYF. CDR3 nucleotide sequence: TGTGCCAGCAGTATTACCAGGGTGCACGAGCAGTACTTC.

This chain connects TRBV5-1 to TRBJ1-1; D is unresolved. Germline V CDR1 and CDR2: SGHRS, YFSETQ. The V gene lost 3 bases and the J gene lost 7 bases, with 13 bases spanning the gap. CDR3 size: 13 residues. The CDR3, as DNA: TGCGCCAGCAGCTCGGAAAATTCGGGTGAAGCTTTCTTT. Protein: CASSSENSGEAFF. Supplemented by reference TRBV5-1 and TRBJ1-1, the full variable domain reads KAGVTQTPRYLIKTRGQQVTLSCSPISGHRSVSWYQQTPGQGLQFLFEYFSETQRNKGNFPGRFSGRQFSNSRSEMNVSTLELGDSALYLCASSSENSGEAFFGQGTRLTVV.

The chain has TRBV13 and TRBJ2-3; tentatively, D is TRBD2 (6 bases). The CDR3 length is 13 residues. V lost 3 bases and J 12 bases, leaving 16 bases between the germline ends. The V gene's germline CDR1 is PRHDT and CDR2 FYEKMQ (reference sequence). The CDR3 spells CASSFGVGTDQYF. For the CDR3, the DNA is TGTGCCAGCAGCTTTGGGGTGGGGACTGATCAGTATTTT. The variable domain in full, completed from reference TRBV13 and TRBJ2-3, reads AAGVIQSPRHLIKEKRETATLKCYPIPRHDTVYWYQQGPGQDPQFLISFYEKMQSDKGSIPDRFSAQQFSDYHSELNMSSLELGDSALYFCASSFGVGTDQYFGPGTRLTVL.

The chain couples TRBV2 to TRBJ1-1, with a tentative D call TRBD1 (6 bases). The CDR3 has 13 residues. CDR1 and CDR2 (germline): SNHLY, FYNNEI. The V end lost 5 bases, the J end lost 6 bases, and 13 bases lay between the germline ends. The CDR3 is CASSTGWRAEAFF. The CDR3 nucleotides read TGTGCCAGCAGTACAGGGTGGAGAGCTGAAGCTTTCTTT.

CDR3 protein: CASSQDPLAGVEQFF. In nucleotides, the CDR3 is TGCGCCAGCAGCCAAGACCCACTAGCGGGGGTCGAGCAGTTCTTC. The V gene is TRBV4-3, the J gene TRBJ2-1, with TRBD2 identical over 11 bases. With V trimmed by 0 bases and J by 10 bases, 5 bases remained unmatched. Germline V gene lookup returns CDR1 LGHNA and CDR2 YSLEER. The CDR3 is made up of 15 amino acids.

The V gene is TRBV7-2, the J gene TRBJ2-1, with D maybe TRBD2 (5 bases). The ends were cut back, 5 bases at V and 6 bases at J, with 14 bases in the middle. CDR3 length: 14 amino acids. CDR1 is SGHTA, CDR2 FQGNSA, per germline. Written as DNA, the CDR3 is TGTGCCAGCAGCCCGCTGGGCGCGGGCAATGAGCAGTTCTTC. Residues: CASSPLGAGNEQFF.

This clone was detected only a few times. This rearrangement joins TRBV9 to TRBJ2-3, with a weak D call TRBD2 (6 bases). Trimming pared 4 bases from V and 4 bases from J, leaving 16 bases between. The germline CDR1 and CDR2 sequences are SGDLS and YYNGEE. This CDR3 is built from 15 residues. The CDR3 DNA sequence: TGTGCCAGCAGCCCACGAAGGGACTTACCAGATACGCAGTATTTT. Its translation: CASSPRRDLPDTQYF. Looking up the rest from reference TRBV9 and TRBJ2-3 gives the full variable domain: DSGVTQTPKHLITATGQRVTLRCSPRSGDLSVYWYQQSLDQGLQFLIQYYNGEERAKGNILERFSAQQFPDLHSELNLSSLELGDSALYFCASSPRRDLPDTQYFGPGTRLTVL.

The chain is built from TRBV30 and TRBJ1-5; D gene uncertain. Germline V gene data show CDR1 as GTSNPN and CDR2 as SVGIG (reference sequence). The CDR3 runs to 13 residues. V lost 0 bases, J lost 7 bases, and 10 bases lay in between. The CDR3 DNA follows: TGTGCCTGGAGTGTAATGCTAGACCAGCCCCAGCATTTT. It specifies CAWSVMLDQPQHF.

The rearrangement joins TRBV28 to TRBJ2-3, with 7 bases that match TRBD1. The CDR3 loop spans 14 amino acids. Trimming cost V 5 bases and J 2 bases; bases outside gene matches: 4. CDR1 is MDHEN, CDR2 SYDVKM, per germline. The CDR3 sequence: CASSTGTDTDTQYF. CDR3 nucleotide sequence: TGTGCCAGCAGTACCGGGACAGACACAGATACGCAGTATTTT.

V is TRBV6-6 and J is TRBJ2-7, with D tentatively TRBD1 (6 bases). V was trimmed by 6 bases and J by 4 bases, leaving 10 bases between them. CDR3 length: 12 residues. The germline V gene has CDR1 MNHNY and CDR2 SVGAGI (reference sequence). The CDR3 region has the DNA TGTGCCAGCAGGGATACAGGGTACGAGCAGTACTTC. Translation: CASRDTGYEQYF.

This clone showed up just a few times. The chain uses TRBV30 and TRBJ1-2; maybe TRBD1 (6 bases). Germline V gene sequence: CDR1 GTSNPN, CDR2 SVGIG (reference sequence). The CDR3 is 11 residues long. V shed 4 bases and J shed 5 bases, with 8 bases lying between them. DNA for the CDR3: TGTGCCTGGAACAGGGATTATGGCTACACCTTC. Translation: CAWNRDYGYTF. Looking up the rest from reference TRBV30 and TRBJ1-2 gives the full variable domain: SQTIHQWPATLVQPVGSPLSLECTVEGTSNPNLYWYRQAAGRGLQLLFYSVGIGQISSEVPQNLSASRPQDRQFILSSKKLLLSDSGFYLCAWNRDYGYTFGSGTRLTVV.

This clone has only a few counts. The chain links TRBV4-3 to TRBJ1-2; D gene uncertain. Per the germline V gene, CDR1 is LGHNA and CDR2 is YSLEER. This CDR3 is built from 14 residues. V was cut by 0 bases and J by 7 bases, with 12 bases left in between. The CDR3 DNA reads as TGCGCCAGCAGCCAAGATCTAGGGATTGGTGGCTACACCTTC. Protein product: CASSQDLGIGGYTF.

V gene TRBV7-2 combines with J gene TRBJ2-7, with D perhaps matching TRBD1 or TRBD2 (6 bases each). V gave up 5 bases and J gave up 2 bases, with 16 bases separating them. Germline-derived CDR1 and CDR2 are SGHTA and FQGNSA. The CDR3 spans 15 residues. The CDR3 spells CASSPPEGEAYEQYF. In nucleotides, the CDR3 is TGTGCCAGCAGCCCTCCGGAGGGGGAGGCCTACGAGCAGTACTTC. Looking up the rest from reference TRBV7-2 and TRBJ2-7 gives the full variable domain: GAGVSQSPSNKVTEKGKDVELRCDPISGHTALYWYRQSLGQGLEFLIYFQGNSAPDKSGLPSDRFSAERTGGSVSTLTIQRTQQEDSAVYLCASSPPEGEAYEQYFGPGTRLTVT.